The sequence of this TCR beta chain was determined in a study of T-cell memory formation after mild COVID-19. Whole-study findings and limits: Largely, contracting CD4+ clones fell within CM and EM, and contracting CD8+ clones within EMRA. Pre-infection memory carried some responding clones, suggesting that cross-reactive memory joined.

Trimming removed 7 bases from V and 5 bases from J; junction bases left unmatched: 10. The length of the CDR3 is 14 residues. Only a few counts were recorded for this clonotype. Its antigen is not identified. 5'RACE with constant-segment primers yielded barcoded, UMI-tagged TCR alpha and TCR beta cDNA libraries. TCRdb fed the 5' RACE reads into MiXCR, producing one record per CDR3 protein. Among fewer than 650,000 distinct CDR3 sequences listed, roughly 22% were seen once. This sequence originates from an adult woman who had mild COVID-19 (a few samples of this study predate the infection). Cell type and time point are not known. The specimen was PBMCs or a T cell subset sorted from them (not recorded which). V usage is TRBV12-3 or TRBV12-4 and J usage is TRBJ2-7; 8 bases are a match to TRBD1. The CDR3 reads CASNRQGAFNEQYF. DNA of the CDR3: TGTGCCAGCAACCGCCAGGGGGCTTTTAACGAGCAGTACTTC.